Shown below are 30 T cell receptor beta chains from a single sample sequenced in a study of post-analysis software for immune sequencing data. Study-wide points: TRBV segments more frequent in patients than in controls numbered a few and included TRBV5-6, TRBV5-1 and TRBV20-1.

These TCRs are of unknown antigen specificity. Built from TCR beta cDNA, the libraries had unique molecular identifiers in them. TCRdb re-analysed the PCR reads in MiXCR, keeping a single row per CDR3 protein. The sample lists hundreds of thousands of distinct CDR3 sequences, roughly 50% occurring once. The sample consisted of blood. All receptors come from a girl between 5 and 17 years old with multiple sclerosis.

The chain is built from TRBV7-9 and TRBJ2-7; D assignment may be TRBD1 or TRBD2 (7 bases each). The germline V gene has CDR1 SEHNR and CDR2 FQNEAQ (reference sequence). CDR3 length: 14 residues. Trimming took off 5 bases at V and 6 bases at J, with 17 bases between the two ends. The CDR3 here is CASSPTTGRAEQYF. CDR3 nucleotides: TGTGCCAGCAGCCCTACGACAGGGAGGGCCGAGCAGTACTTC.

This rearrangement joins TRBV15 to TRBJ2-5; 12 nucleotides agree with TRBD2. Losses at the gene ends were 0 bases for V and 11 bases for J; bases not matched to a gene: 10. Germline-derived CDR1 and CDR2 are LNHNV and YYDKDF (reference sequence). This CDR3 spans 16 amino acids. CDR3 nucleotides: TGTGCCACCAGCAGAGAGGATAGGCTAGCGGGGGGGGAGCAGTACTTC. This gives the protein CATSREDRLAGGEQYF.

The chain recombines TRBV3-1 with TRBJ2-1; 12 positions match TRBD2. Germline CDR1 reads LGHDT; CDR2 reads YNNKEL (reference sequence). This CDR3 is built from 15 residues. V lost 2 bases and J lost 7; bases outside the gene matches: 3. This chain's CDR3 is CASSQLAGGPNEQFF. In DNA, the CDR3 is TGTGCCAGCAGCCAACTAGCGGGGGGGCCGAATGAGCAGTTCTTC.

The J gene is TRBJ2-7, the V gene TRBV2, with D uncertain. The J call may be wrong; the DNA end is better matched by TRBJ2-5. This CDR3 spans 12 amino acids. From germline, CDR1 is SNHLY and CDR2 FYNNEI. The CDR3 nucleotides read TGTGCCAGCAGGGCTGAAGAAGAGACCCAGTACTTC. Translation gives CASRAEEETQYF.

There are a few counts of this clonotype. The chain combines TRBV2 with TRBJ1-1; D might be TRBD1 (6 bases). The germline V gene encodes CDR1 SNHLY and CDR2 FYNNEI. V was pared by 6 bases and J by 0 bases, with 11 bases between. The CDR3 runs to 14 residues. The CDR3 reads CASRPQGLNTEAFF. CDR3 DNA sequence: TGTGCCAGCAGACCACAGGGTCTGAACACTGAAGCTTTCTTT.

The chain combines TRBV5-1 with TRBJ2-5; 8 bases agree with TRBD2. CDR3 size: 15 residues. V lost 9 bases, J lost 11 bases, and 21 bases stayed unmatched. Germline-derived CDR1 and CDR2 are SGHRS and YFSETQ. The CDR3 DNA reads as TGCGCCACAAAACCGGGACTAGACCCAAACAATGAGCAGTACTTC. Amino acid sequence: CATKPGLDPNNEQYF.

The DNA for the CDR3 is TGTGCCAGCACTACAGGTTTATCCTACGAGCAGTACTTC. Encoded protein: CASTTGLSYEQYF. This chain uses TRBV6-1 with TRBJ2-7; possible D gene TRBD1, 5 bases. CDR1 is MNHNS and CDR2 is SASEGT in the germline V gene. The CDR3 extends over 13 amino acids. Trimming shortened V by 7 bases and J by 1 base, and 11 bases separated the two germline ends.

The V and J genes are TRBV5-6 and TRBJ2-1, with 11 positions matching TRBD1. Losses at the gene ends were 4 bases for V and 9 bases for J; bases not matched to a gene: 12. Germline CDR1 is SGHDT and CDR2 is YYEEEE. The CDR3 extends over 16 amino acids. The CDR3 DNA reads TGTGCCAGCAGCAACCGGGACAGGGGGATGAATACTGAGCAGTTCTTC. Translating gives CASSNRDRGMNTEQFF.

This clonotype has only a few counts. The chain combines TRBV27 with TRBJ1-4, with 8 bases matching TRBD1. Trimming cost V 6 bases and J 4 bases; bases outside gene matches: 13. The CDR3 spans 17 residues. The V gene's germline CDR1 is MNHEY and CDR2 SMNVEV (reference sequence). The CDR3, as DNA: TGTGCCAGCAGCGAACGCCGCACAGGGGGTGGTAATGAAAAACTGTTTTTT. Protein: CASSERRTGGGNEKLFF. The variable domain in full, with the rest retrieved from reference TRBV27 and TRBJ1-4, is EAQVTQNPRYLITVTGKKLTVTCSQNMNHEYMSWYRQDPGLGLRQIYYSMNVEVTDKGDVPEGYKVSRKEKRNFPLILESPSPNQTSLYFCASSERRTGGGNEKLFFGSGTQLSVL.

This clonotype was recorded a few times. CDR3 residues: CSVKSSTDTQYF. Here the CDR3 DNA reads TGCAGCGTTAAGTCTAGCACAGATACGCAGTATTTT. The chain employs TRBV29-1 and TRBJ2-3; D is unclear. The CDR3 extends over 12 amino acids. The germline gives CDR1 SQVTM, CDR2 ANQGSEA. Trimming shortened V by 5 bases and J by 0 bases, and 6 bases separated the two germline ends.

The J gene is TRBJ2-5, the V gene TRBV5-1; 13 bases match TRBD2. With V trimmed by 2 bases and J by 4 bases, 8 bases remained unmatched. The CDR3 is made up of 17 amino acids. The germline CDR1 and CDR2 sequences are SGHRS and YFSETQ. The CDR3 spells CASSFGLAGASGETQYF. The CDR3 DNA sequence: TGCGCCAGCAGCTTCGGACTAGCGGGAGCCTCGGGAGAGACCCAGTACTTC.

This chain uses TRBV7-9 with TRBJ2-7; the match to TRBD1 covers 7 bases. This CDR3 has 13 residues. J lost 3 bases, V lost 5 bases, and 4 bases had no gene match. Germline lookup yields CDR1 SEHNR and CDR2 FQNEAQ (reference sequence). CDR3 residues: CASSHDRDYEQYF. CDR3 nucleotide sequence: TGTGCCAGCAGCCATGACAGGGACTACGAGCAGTACTTC.

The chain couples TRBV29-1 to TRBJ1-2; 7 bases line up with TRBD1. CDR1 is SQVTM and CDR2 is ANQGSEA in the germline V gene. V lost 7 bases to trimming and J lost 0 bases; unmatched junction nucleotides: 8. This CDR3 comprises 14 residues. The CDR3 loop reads CSDQTGLTNYGYTF. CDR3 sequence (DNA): TGCAGCGACCAGACAGGGCTTACTAACTATGGCTACACCTTC.

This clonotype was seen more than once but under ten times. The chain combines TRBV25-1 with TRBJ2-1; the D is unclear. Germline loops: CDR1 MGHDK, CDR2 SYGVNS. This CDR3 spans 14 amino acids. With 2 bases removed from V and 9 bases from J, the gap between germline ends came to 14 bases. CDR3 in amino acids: CASSERQSSTEQFF. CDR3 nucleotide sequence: TGTGCCAGCAGTGAACGGCAAAGCAGCACTGAGCAGTTCTTC.

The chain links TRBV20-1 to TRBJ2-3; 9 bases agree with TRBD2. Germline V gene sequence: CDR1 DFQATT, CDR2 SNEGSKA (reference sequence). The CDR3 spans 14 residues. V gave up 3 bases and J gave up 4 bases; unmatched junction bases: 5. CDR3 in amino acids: CSARWRGGADTQYF. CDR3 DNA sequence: TGCAGTGCTAGGTGGCGGGGGGGCGCAGATACGCAGTATTTT.

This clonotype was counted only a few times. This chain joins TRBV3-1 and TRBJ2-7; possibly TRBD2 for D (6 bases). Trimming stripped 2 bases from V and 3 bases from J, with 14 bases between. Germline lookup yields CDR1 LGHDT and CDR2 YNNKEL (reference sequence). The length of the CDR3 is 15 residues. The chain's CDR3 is CASSQTGTFHYEQYF. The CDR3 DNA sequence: TGTGCCAGCAGCCAAACCGGGACTTTCCACTACGAGCAGTACTTC.

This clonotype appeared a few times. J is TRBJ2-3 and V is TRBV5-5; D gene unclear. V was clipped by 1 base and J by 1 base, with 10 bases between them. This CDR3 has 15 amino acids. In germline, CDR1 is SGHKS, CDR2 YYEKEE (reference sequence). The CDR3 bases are TGTGCCAGCAGCTTGTTTGACACCCGCACAGATACGCAGTATTTT. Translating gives CASSLFDTRTDTQYF.

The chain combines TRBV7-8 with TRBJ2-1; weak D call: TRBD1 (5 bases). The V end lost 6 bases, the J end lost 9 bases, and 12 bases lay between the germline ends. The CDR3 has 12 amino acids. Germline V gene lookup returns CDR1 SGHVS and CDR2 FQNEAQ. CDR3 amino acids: CASSPTRGEQFF. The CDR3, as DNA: TGTGCCAGCAGTCCCACAAGGGGTGAGCAGTTCTTC.

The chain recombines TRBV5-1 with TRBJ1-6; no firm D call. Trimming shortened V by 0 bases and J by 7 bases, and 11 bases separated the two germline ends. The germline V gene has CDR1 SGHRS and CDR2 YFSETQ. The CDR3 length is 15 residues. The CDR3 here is CASSLVAGVNSPLHF. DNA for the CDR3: TGCGCCAGCAGCTTGGTTGCGGGTGTGAATTCACCCCTCCACTTT.

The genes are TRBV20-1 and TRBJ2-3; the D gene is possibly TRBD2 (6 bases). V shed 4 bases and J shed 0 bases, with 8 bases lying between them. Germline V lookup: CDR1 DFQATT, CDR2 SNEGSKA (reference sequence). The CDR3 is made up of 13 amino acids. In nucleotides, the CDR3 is TGCAGTGCTAATGGGGGGAGCACAGATACGCAGTATTTT. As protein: CSANGGSTDTQYF.

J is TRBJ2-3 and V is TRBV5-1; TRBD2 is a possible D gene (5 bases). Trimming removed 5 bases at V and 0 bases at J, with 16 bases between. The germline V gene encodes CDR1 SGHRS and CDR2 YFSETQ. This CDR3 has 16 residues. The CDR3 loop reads CASSRGADASTDTQYF. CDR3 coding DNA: TGCGCCAGCAGTCGAGGAGCGGATGCTAGCACAGATACGCAGTATTTT.

DNA of the CDR3: TGCGCCAGCAGCACTGGACAGAACTACTATGGCTACACCTTC. It encodes CASSTGQNYYGYTF. The chain couples TRBV5-1 to TRBJ1-2, with D possibly TRBD1 on 6 matching bases. CDR3 length equals 14 residues. The germline CDR1 and CDR2 sequences are SGHRS and YFSETQ. Trimming removed 4 bases at V and 3 bases at J, with 13 bases between.

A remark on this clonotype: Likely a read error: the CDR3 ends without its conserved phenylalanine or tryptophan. The DNA for the CDR3 is TGTGCCAGCAGCTTAGCGAGTAGGGTCAATGAGCAGTTCGTC. Translation: CASSLASRVNEQFV. The V call is TRBV7-9, the J call TRBJ2-5, with D unclear. The J call is in doubt because the DNA end fits TRBJ2-1 better. CDR3 length equals 14 residues. The germline gives CDR1 SEHNR, CDR2 FQNEAQ (reference sequence).

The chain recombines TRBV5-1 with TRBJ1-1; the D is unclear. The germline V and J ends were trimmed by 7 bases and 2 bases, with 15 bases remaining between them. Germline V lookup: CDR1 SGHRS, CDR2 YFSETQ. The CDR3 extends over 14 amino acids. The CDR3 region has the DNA TGCGCCAGCTCCTACACCCAGCAAAACACTGAAGCTTTCTTT. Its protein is CASSYTQQNTEAFF.

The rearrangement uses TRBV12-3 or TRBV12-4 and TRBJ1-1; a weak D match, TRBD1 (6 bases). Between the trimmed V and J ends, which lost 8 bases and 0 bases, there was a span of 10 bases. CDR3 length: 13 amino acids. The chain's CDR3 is CASQPGVNTEAFF. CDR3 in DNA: TGTGCCAGCCAGCCAGGGGTGAACACTGAAGCTTTCTTT.

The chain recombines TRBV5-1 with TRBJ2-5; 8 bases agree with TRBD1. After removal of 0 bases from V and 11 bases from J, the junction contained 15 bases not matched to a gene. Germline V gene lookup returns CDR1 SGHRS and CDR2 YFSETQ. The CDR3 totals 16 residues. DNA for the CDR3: TGCGCCAGCAGCTTGGTACCGGGACAGGTGACCTTTGAGCAGTACTTC. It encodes CASSLVPGQVTFEQYF.

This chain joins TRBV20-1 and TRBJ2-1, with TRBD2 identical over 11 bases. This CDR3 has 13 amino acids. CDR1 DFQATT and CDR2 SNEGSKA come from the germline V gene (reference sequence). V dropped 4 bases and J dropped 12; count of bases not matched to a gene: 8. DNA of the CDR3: TGCAGTGCTACGGGTCTAGCGGGGGGCCCGCAGTTCTTC. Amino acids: CSATGLAGGPQFF.

The CDR3 DNA sequence: TGCAGCGCAATCTTACCGGGACAGGGTCTTCGGGAGCAGTACTTC. Translation: CSAILPGQGLREQYF. The chain recombines TRBV29-1 with TRBJ2-5; 9 bases line up with TRBD1. The CDR3 sequence is 15 residues long. Germline values: CDR1 SQVTM, CDR2 ANQGSEA. The V gene end was trimmed by 7 bases and the J gene end by 11 bases; junction bases not matched to a gene: 20.

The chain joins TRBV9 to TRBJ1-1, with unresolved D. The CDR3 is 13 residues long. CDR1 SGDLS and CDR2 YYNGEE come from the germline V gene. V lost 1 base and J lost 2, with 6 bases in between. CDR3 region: CASSVRSNTEAFF. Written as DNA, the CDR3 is TGTGCCAGCAGCGTAAGGAGCAACACTGAAGCTTTCTTT.

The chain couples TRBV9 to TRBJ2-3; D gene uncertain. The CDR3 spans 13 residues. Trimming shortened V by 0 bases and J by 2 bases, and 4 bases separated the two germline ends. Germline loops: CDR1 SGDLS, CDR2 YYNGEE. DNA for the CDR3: TGTGCCAGCAGCGTAGTCCCCACAGATACGCAGTATTTT. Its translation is CASSVVPTDTQYF.